This paragraph covers one TCR beta chain sequence. The antigen is not known. It was after 10 days of culture that CD4+ T cells were isolated. Two doses of either BNT162b2 or mRNA-1273 were given to each participant. The sample belongs to a study of vaccination effects on CD4 cells after COVID-19. The V gene lost 6 bases and the J gene lost 5 bases, with 13 bases spanning the gap. This CDR3 comprises 13 residues. Germline assignment: CDR1 SNHLY and CDR2 FYNNEI. Sequencing used immunoSEQ multiplex PCR; TCRdb keeps in-frame clones, though not all of them. The sample contains tens of thousands of clones, over 70% of which appear only once.

This chain links TRBV2 with TRBJ2-5; D may be TRBD1 (6 bases). This receptor was obtained from a human donor who received a COVID-19 vaccine. The source material was CD4+ T cells from PBMCs cultured without peptide, sampled after COVID-19 vaccination. The CDR3 sequence is CASSSGAGETQYF. The CDR3 DNA sequence: TGTGCCAGCAGCTCAGGGGCCGGTGAGACCCAGTACTTC. Based on the CDR3 plus reference TRBV2 and TRBJ2-5, the full variable domain is EPEVTQTPSHQVTQMGQEVILRCVPISNHLYFYWYRQILGQKVEFLVSFYNNEISEKSEIFDDQFSVERPDGSNFTLKIRSTKLEDSAMYFCASSSGAGETQYFGPGTRLLVL.